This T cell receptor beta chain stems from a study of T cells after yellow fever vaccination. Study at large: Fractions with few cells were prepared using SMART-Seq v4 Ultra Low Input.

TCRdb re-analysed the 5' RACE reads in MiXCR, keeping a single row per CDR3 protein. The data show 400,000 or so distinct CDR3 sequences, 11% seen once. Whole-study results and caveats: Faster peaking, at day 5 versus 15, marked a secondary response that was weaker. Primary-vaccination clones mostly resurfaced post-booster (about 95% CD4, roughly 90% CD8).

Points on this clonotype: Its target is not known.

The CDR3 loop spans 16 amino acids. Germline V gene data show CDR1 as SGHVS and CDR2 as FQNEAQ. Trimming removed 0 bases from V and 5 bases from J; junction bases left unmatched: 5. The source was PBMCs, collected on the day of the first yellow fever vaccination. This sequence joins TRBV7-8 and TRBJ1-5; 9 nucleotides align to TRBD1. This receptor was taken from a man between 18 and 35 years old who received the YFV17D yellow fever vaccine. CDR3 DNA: TGTGCCAGCAGCTTAGCCACAGGGGGCGCGGATCAGCCCCAGCATTTT. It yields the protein CASSLATGGADQPQHF.